The TCR beta chain described here comes from a study of response to subunit inactivated influenza vaccine. This clonotype was recorded only once. TCRdb ran MiXCR on the RT-PCR reads and lists one entry per CDR3 protein. The sample lists 750,000 to 850,000 distinct CDR3 sequences; 15% to 20% were seen once. Germline-derived CDR1 and CDR2 are SGHRS and YFSETQ. Germline trimming cut 3 bases from V and 6 bases from J; bases unmatched to any gene: 4. The CDR3 covers 14 residues. The sequenced sample was PBMCs from blood, obtained 4 to 6 days after vaccination. The V gene is TRBV5-1, the J gene TRBJ2-1, with 9 bases that match TRBD1. This TCR derives from a man aged 45-65 years who received an inactivated influenza vaccine. CDR3 region: CASSSGTGLNEQFF. The CDR3 DNA reads as TGCGCCAGCAGCTCCGGGACAGGGCTCAATGAGCAGTTCTTC. Together with reference TRBV5-1 and TRBJ2-1, the CDR3 gives the full variable domain: KAGVTQTPRYLIKTRGQQVTLSCSPISGHRSVSWYQQTPGQGLQFLFEYFSETQRNKGNFPGRFSGRQFSNSRSEMNVSTLELGDSALYLCASSSGTGLNEQFFGPGTRLTVL.